The text below deals with one TCR beta chain. Using immunoSEQ multiplex PCR, the repertoire was profiled, and TCRdb retains in-frame clones only, with some absent. The profile shows roughly 54,000 clones, about nine tenths of them singletons. These data come from a study of T cell changes during pregnancy in multiple sclerosis. This TCR came from a female donor with multiple sclerosis, enrolled in a pregnancy study. This sample comprised CD4+ T cells from peripheral blood mononuclear cells, obtained after pregnancy.

CDR3 nucleotide sequence: TGTGCCAGCAGCTGGGGGGACGGGAACACTGAAGCTTTCTTT. This translates into CASSWGDGNTEAFF. The genes are TRBV5-6 and TRBJ1-1; D possibly corresponds to TRBD1 (5 bases). The V end lost 3 bases, the J end lost 1 base, and 10 bases lay between the germline ends. The CDR3 runs to 14 residues. The germline V gene has CDR1 SGHDT and CDR2 YYEEEE.